Listed here are 12 T cell receptor beta chains from one sample, sequenced in a study of blood T cell repertoires in COVID-19. The protocol was immunoSEQ multiplex PCR, while the TCRdb copy is restricted to in-frame clones and leaves out a portion. The table has 200,000 to 250,000 clones, about 84% seen once. What was sequenced was peripheral blood. These receptors were obtained from a woman aged 80 or older with COVID-19, enrolled during active disease.

The chain couples TRBV7-9 to TRBJ1-1; no reliable D call. This CDR3 has 16 amino acids. Per germline, CDR1 SEHNR and CDR2 FQNEAQ (reference sequence). Trimming removed 2 bases at V and 4 bases at J, with 17 bases between. CDR3 in amino acids: CASSLTRGYLGTEAFF. The CDR3 nucleotides are TGTGCCAGCAGCTTAACCCGAGGATATCTGGGCACTGAAGCTTTCTTT.

The V call is TRBV9, the J call TRBJ2-1, with 8 bases that match TRBD1. V shed 3 bases, J shed 0 bases, and the junction held 5 bases outside the gene matches. CDR3 length: 16 residues. Per the germline V gene, CDR1 is SGDLS and CDR2 is YYNGEE. Here the CDR3 reads CASSGRDRSSYNEQFF. The CDR3 DNA reads as TGTGCCAGCAGCGGCCGGGACAGGAGCTCCTACAATGAGCAGTTCTTC.

V and J are TRBV5-1 and TRBJ2-1, with D perhaps TRBD2 (5 bases). From germline, CDR1 is SGHRS and CDR2 YFSETQ. There are 16 residues in the CDR3. With 4 bases removed from V and 3 bases from J, the gap between germline ends came to 17 bases. The CDR3 DNA is TGCGCCAGCAGCCCTCAAGCCGCGGGCAGCTACAATGAGCAGTTCTTC. Protein: CASSPQAAGSYNEQFF.

The chain is built from TRBV19 and TRBJ2-1, with D hard to call. The length of the CDR3 is 13 residues. The V gene lost 5 bases and the J gene lost 10 bases, with 15 bases spanning the gap. From germline, CDR1 is LNHDA and CDR2 SQIVND (reference sequence). The CDR3 spells CASSRQRMGEQFF. Here the CDR3 DNA reads TGTGCCAGTAGTCGTCAAAGAATGGGCGAGCAGTTCTTC.

This chain connects TRBV2 to TRBJ2-1; 10 nucleotides match TRBD1. The germline gives CDR1 SNHLY, CDR2 FYNNEI. This CDR3 contains 15 residues. The V segment lost 0 bases and the J segment 8 bases; nucleotides outside the gene matches: 4. CDR3: CASSEAGQGVHEQFF. CDR3 DNA sequence: TGTGCCAGCAGTGAAGCAGGACAGGGGGTGCATGAGCAGTTCTTC.

The rearrangement uses TRBV9 and TRBJ2-5, with 10 nucleotides matching TRBD2. Germline V gene lookup returns CDR1 SGDLS and CDR2 YYNGEE. This CDR3 contains 15 residues. V lost 0 bases and J lost 5; bases outside the gene matches: 4. Here the CDR3 reads CASSVGPSGGETQYF. In nucleotides, the CDR3 is TGTGCCAGCAGCGTAGGCCCTAGCGGGGGCGAGACCCAGTACTTC.

V gene TRBV7-2 combines with J gene TRBJ2-2; the match to TRBD1 covers 7 bases. The ends lost 1 base at V and 4 bases at J; junction bases unmatched: 6. CDR1 and CDR2 from the germline V gene are SGHTA and FQGNSA. The CDR3 contains 16 residues. This CDR3 is CASSLEGGAGTGELFF. The DNA for the CDR3 is TGTGCCAGCAGCTTAGAAGGGGGCGCCGGCACCGGGGAGCTGTTTTTT.

The gene calls are TRBV5-1 and TRBJ1-2; TRBD1 is a possible D gene (5 bases). The germline V gene encodes CDR1 SGHRS and CDR2 YFSETQ. V was pared by 0 bases and J by 6 bases, with 18 bases between. This CDR3 is 16 amino acids long. Here the CDR3 DNA reads TGCGCCAGCAGCTTGGGCCATTCCATTCAAGGGGATGGCTACACCTTC. This gives the protein CASSLGHSIQGDGYTF.

The V gene is TRBV4-1, the J gene TRBJ2-7; 10 bases align to TRBD2. The CDR3 is 15 residues long. V lost 4 bases to trimming and J lost 4 bases; unmatched junction nucleotides: 7. Germline-derived CDR1 and CDR2 are MGHRA and YSYEKL. This CDR3 is CASSPLAGAVYEQYF. The CDR3 DNA reads TGCGCCAGCAGCCCCCTAGCGGGGGCCGTGTACGAGCAGTACTTC.

The chain uses TRBV6-5 and TRBJ1-5; the D is unclear. CDR3 size: 13 residues. CDR1 is MNHEY, CDR2 SVGAGI, per germline. Trimming removed 4 bases from V and 3 bases from J, with 7 bases in between. Here the CDR3 DNA reads TGTGCCAGCAGTTGGGCAATCAATCAGCCCCAGCATTTT. This gives the protein CASSWAINQPQHF.

V is TRBV5-1 and J is TRBJ1-4, with D unclear. The germline CDR1 and CDR2 sequences are SGHRS and YFSETQ. CDR3 size: 14 residues. The V and J ends lost 0 bases and 8 bases respectively, with 11 bases between them. This chain's CDR3 is CASSLGPPREKLFF. CDR3 DNA sequence: TGCGCCAGCAGCTTGGGCCCGCCCAGAGAAAAACTGTTTTTT.

The J gene is TRBJ1-6, the V gene TRBV5-6; tentatively, D is TRBD1 (5 bases). The CDR3 consists of 17 residues. V lost 4 bases to trimming and J lost 3 bases, with 17 bases between them. CDR1 is SGHDT, CDR2 YYEEEE, per germline. The CDR3 reads CASSNYKTASYNSPLHF. In DNA, the CDR3 is TGTGCCAGCAGCAACTACAAGACAGCCAGCTATAATTCACCCCTCCACTTT.